Listed here are 30 T cell receptor beta chains from one sample, sequenced in a study of response to subunit inactivated influenza vaccine. TCRdb processed the RT-PCR reads anew with MiXCR; each CDR3 protein has one entry. The data show about 530,000 distinct CDR3 sequences, approximately 12% seen once. Material: PBMCs from blood, obtained on the day of vaccination. These receptors were obtained from a man aged 50-60 years who received an inactivated influenza vaccine.

There are many counts of this clonotype. This chain connects TRBV7-8 to TRBJ2-2; the D call may be TRBD1 or TRBD2 (6 bases each). The CDR3 extends over 17 amino acids. Germline V CDR1 and CDR2: SGHVS, FQNEAQ. The ends were cut back, 2 bases at V and 5 bases at J, with 18 bases in the middle. The chain's CDR3 is CASSLKYGGPMTGELFF. The CDR3 nucleotides read TGTGCCAGCAGCTTAAAATATGGGGGGCCCATGACCGGGGAGCTGTTTTTT.

The chain combines TRBV10-3 with TRBJ2-7; D call uncertain. The germline CDR1 and CDR2 sequences are ENHRY and SYGVKD. Trimming removed 4 bases from V and 6 bases from J, with 7 bases in between. This CDR3 has 11 residues. CDR3 in amino acids: CAISAQSEQYF. As DNA, the CDR3 is TGTGCCATCAGTGCACAGAGCGAGCAGTACTTC.

The chain carries TRBV5-5 and TRBJ2-5, with 13 positions matching TRBD2. V trimming: 4 bases; J trimming: 5 bases; junction bases outside the gene matches: 5. The CDR3 sequence is 15 residues long. Germline values: CDR1 SGHKS, CDR2 YYEKEE (reference sequence). The CDR3 loop is CASSLGLAGWETQYF. DNA of the CDR3: TGTGCCAGCAGCCTGGGACTAGCGGGATGGGAGACCCAGTACTTC.

A few counts support this clonotype. CDR3 residues: CASSPRGRVNTEAFF. DNA of the CDR3: TGTGCCAGCAGCCCCCGTGGCAGGGTAAACACTGAAGCTTTCTTT. This chain links TRBV7-2 with TRBJ1-1; TRBD1 might be the D (5 bases). This CDR3 contains 15 residues. Germline CDR1 and CDR2: SGHTA and FQGNSA. V gave up 5 bases and J gave up 2 bases, with 15 bases separating them.

The chain carries TRBV12-3 or TRBV12-4 and TRBJ2-7, with TRBD1 as a possible D gene (5 bases). V lost 5 bases, J lost 5 bases, and 16 bases lay in between. There are 14 residues in the CDR3. Here the CDR3 DNA reads TGTGCCAGCAGTCCCGTAGGGGCAGGTGACGAGCAGTACTTC. Translation: CASSPVGAGDEQYF.

J is TRBJ2-1 and V is TRBV7-9, with D possibly being TRBD1 (6 bases). Trimming pared 7 bases from V and 10 bases from J, leaving 26 bases between. The CDR3 totals 16 residues. Germline V lookup: CDR1 SEHNR, CDR2 FQNEAQ (reference sequence). CDR3 DNA: TGTGCCAGCACCCTACCTGGGGGCCGTTTGAGGAGCGAGCAGTTCTTC. Translating gives CASTLPGGRLRSEQFF.

This sequence joins TRBV4-2 and TRBJ2-1; 10 nucleotides line up with TRBD2. J gave up 7 bases and V 2 bases, and 8 bases lay outside the gene matches. Germline loops: CDR1 LGHNA, CDR2 YNFKEQ. CDR3 length: 16 residues. The CDR3 protein is CASSQRTSGRGNEQFF. CDR3 in DNA: TGTGCCAGCAGCCAACGGACTAGCGGAAGAGGGAATGAGCAGTTCTTC.

The rearrangement joins TRBV12-3 or TRBV12-4 to TRBJ2-1; D unresolved. V was trimmed by 4 bases and J by 1 base, leaving 17 bases between them. This CDR3 is built from 17 residues. DNA for the CDR3: TGTGCCAGCAGTTCTTACGGGCCTTATAGTTCCTACAATGAGCAGTTCTTC. Amino acid sequence: CASSSYGPYSSYNEQFF.

The J gene is TRBJ2-1, the V gene TRBV6-1; 8 nucleotides match TRBD1. The CDR3 length is 14 residues. Germline values: CDR1 MNHNS, CDR2 SASEGT. V gave up 6 bases and J gave up 2 bases; unmatched junction bases: 3. The CDR3 sequence is CASRPGGPYNEQFF. In DNA, the CDR3 is TGTGCCAGCAGACCAGGGGGCCCCTACAATGAGCAGTTCTTC.

This clonotype was seen more than once but under ten times. This chain uses TRBV5-1 with TRBJ1-1; 7 bases are a match to TRBD1. Looked up from germline, CDR1 is SGHRS and CDR2 is YFSETQ. CDR3 length equals 15 residues. V lost 4 bases, J lost 1 base, and 7 bases stayed unmatched. The CDR3 is CASSPSGQPNTEAFF. DNA for the CDR3: TGCGCCAGCAGCCCCTCGGGACAGCCGAACACTGAAGCTTTCTTT.

In its sample, this clonotype was seen many times. This rearrangement joins TRBV12-3 or TRBV12-4 to TRBJ2-3, with TRBD2 matching over 8 bases. The CDR3 length is 14 residues. The junction had 0 bases not matched to a gene; V was cut back by 0 bases and J by 4 bases. The CDR3 loop reads CASSLARGADTQYF. The CDR3 DNA sequence: TGTGCCAGCAGTTTAGCGCGGGGGGCAGATACGCAGTATTTT.

The chain carries TRBV29-1 and TRBJ2-7, with TRBD2 as a possible D gene (7 bases). V lost 7 bases, J lost 0 bases, and 19 bases lay in between. Germline V CDR1 and CDR2: SQVTM, ANQGSEA. The CDR3 contains 15 residues. CDR3 protein: CSANLGRGSSYEQYF. CDR3 coding DNA: TGCAGCGCCAACTTGGGGAGGGGGAGCTCCTACGAGCAGTACTTC.

The sample holds a few counts of this clonotype. The CDR3 loop is CASSLRTGGMFF. CDR3 DNA sequence: TGTGCCAGCAGTCTACGGACAGGGGGGATGTTCTTC. The chain employs TRBV27 and TRBJ2-1, with 10 bases fitting TRBD1. CDR3 size: 12 residues. J was trimmed by 15 bases and V by 5 bases; bases with no gene match: 7. From germline, CDR1 is MNHEY and CDR2 SMNVEV (reference sequence).

A few counts support this clonotype. This chain connects TRBV19 to TRBJ2-7; D may be TRBD2 (6 bases). Germline V lookup: CDR1 LNHDA, CDR2 SQIVND (reference sequence). V lost 7 bases, J lost 2 bases, and 15 bases lay in between. This CDR3 is built from 14 residues. CDR3 loop: CASIGRGETYEQYF. The CDR3 nucleotides are TGTGCCAGTATTGGGCGGGGCGAGACCTACGAGCAGTACTTC.

The V gene is TRBV2, the J gene TRBJ2-7; no reliable D call. Germline V gene data show CDR1 as SNHLY and CDR2 as FYNNEI. V lost 4 bases and J lost 4, with 14 bases in between. The CDR3 has 14 amino acids. Written as DNA, the CDR3 is TGTGCCAGCAGTGTAAGTGGGCTGGGGTACGAGCAGTACTTC. It encodes CASSVSGLGYEQYF.

This clonotype was observed at least ten times. V is TRBV6-5 and J is TRBJ2-2; no reliable D call. The V and J ends lost 6 bases and 5 bases respectively, with 7 bases between them. The CDR3 consists of 12 residues. In germline, CDR1 is MNHEY, CDR2 SVGAGI. This CDR3 is CASRGSTGELFF. CDR3 coding DNA: TGTGCCAGCAGGGGAAGTACCGGGGAGCTGTTTTTT.

The chain couples TRBV5-1 to TRBJ1-1; no reliable D call. Deletions cut 3 bases from V and 0 bases from J, with 6 bases between. Per the germline V gene, CDR1 is SGHRS and CDR2 is YFSETQ. The length of the CDR3 is 13 residues. The CDR3 DNA is TGCGCCAGCAGCTCCCACATGAACACTGAAGCTTTCTTT. This encodes CASSSHMNTEAFF.

This clonotype was seen a few times. The chain combines TRBV12-3 or TRBV12-4 with TRBJ2-7, with 7 bases that match TRBD1. J lost 3 bases, V lost 5 bases, and 1 base had no gene match. The CDR3 spans 12 residues. This chain's CDR3 is CASSGQDYEQYF. The CDR3 bases are TGTGCCAGCAGTGGACAGGACTACGAGCAGTACTTC.

This clonotype was observed many times. The V gene is TRBV28, the J gene TRBJ1-2, with 11 nucleotides matching TRBD1. CDR1 MDHEN and CDR2 SYDVKM come from the germline V gene. This CDR3 is 15 amino acids long. The V gene end was trimmed by 7 bases and the J gene end by 4 bases; junction bases not matched to a gene: 8. CDR3 bases: TGTGCCAGCACCCCGGACAGGGGGCGCGGCTATGGCTACACCTTC. Its translation is CASTPDRGRGYGYTF.

This clonotype was observed a handful of times. The V gene is TRBV7-3, the J gene TRBJ2-3; possibly TRBD2 for D (5 bases). V was cut by 5 bases and J by 1 base, with 16 bases left in between. Germline V lookup: CDR1 SGHTA, CDR2 FQGTGA. This CDR3 is 16 amino acids long. CDR3 protein: CASSAGVSLGTDTQYF. For the CDR3, the DNA is TGTGCCAGCAGCGCCGGGGTGTCTCTCGGCACAGATACGCAGTATTTT.

At least ten counts were recorded for this clonotype. The rearrangement uses TRBV29-1 and TRBJ2-7; 8 bases map to TRBD1. This CDR3 region has 13 residues. After removal of 5 bases from V and 4 bases from J, the junction contained 7 bases not matched to a gene. CDR1 SQVTM and CDR2 ANQGSEA come from the germline V gene. The CDR3 spells CSVSGTGPYEQYF. CDR3 in DNA: TGCAGCGTTTCCGGGACAGGACCTTACGAGCAGTACTTC.

CDR3 coding DNA: TGTGCCAGCAGCACTCGGACGGCTACAAGGGGGCAGTTCTTC. It is translated as CASSTRTATRGQFF. The chain is built from TRBV3-1 and TRBJ2-1; weak D call: TRBD1 (5 bases). V was pared by 5 bases and J by 12 bases, with 20 bases between. The CDR3 extends over 14 amino acids. The V gene's germline CDR1 is LGHDT and CDR2 YNNKEL (reference sequence).

The chain uses TRBV19 and TRBJ2-7; TRBD1 matches 8 bases. After removal of 4 bases from V and 1 base from J, the junction contained 6 bases not matched to a gene. Looked up from germline, CDR1 is LNHDA and CDR2 is SQIVND (reference sequence). The CDR3 covers 15 residues. DNA of the CDR3: TGTGCCAGTAGTACTCGACAGGGGCAATCCTACGAGCAGTACTTC. Protein: CASSTRQGQSYEQYF.

This clonotype was found many times. This chain uses TRBV5-1 with TRBJ1-2; D perhaps matches TRBD1 (5 bases). The CDR3 is made up of 15 amino acids. The germline V and J ends were trimmed by 0 bases and 2 bases, with 11 bases remaining between them. The V gene's germline CDR1 is SGHRS and CDR2 YFSETQ. The CDR3 DNA is TGCGCCAGCAGCTTGGCCCAGGGATTCAACTATGGCTACACCTTC. It yields the protein CASSLAQGFNYGYTF.

This clonotype was counted only a few times. V and J are TRBV10-3 and TRBJ2-5, with TRBD2 matching 8 bases. Per the germline V gene, CDR1 is ENHRY and CDR2 is SYGVKD. Germline trimming cut 6 bases from V and 1 base from J; bases unmatched to any gene: 1. The length of the CDR3 is 13 residues. The CDR3: CAIRGLAQETQYF. CDR3 nucleotides: TGTGCCATCAGAGGACTAGCCCAAGAGACCCAGTACTTC.

This clonotype was observed many times. The V gene is TRBV19, the J gene TRBJ2-2; unclear D gene. Looked up from germline, CDR1 is LNHDA and CDR2 is SQIVND (reference sequence). CDR3 length: 14 amino acids. Trimming removed 4 bases from V and 1 base from J, with 7 bases in between. The CDR3, as DNA: TGTGCCAGTAGTACTGCGTGGAACACCGGGGAGCTGTTTTTT. Translated, it gives CASSTAWNTGELFF. Variable domain in full (rest from reference TRBV19 and TRBJ2-2): DGGITQSPKYLFRKEGQNVTLSCEQNLNHDAMYWYRQDPGQGLRLIYYSQIVNDFQKGDIAEGYSVSREKKESFPLTVTSAQKNPTAFYLCASSTAWNTGELFFGEGSRLTVL.

This clonotype was counted a few times. The chain employs TRBV7-2 and TRBJ2-2, with TRBD1 matching 7 bases. The J segment lost 5 bases and the V segment lost 5 bases, leaving 5 bases of the junction unmatched. Germline assignment: CDR1 SGHTA and CDR2 FQGNSA. This CDR3 is 14 amino acids long. The CDR3 sequence: CASSRGQWTGELFF. CDR3 nucleotides: TGTGCCAGCAGCAGGGGGCAATGGACCGGGGAGCTGTTTTTT.

Turning to this clonotype: A much larger clone lies a single base off, so this may be a read error. This chain connects TRBV14 to TRBJ2-1; the match to TRBD1 covers 11 bases. The J call could be wrong; TRBJ2-7 is a better fit for the DNA end. There are 18 residues in the CDR3. CDR1 SGHDN and CDR2 FVKESK come from the germline V gene. This chain's CDR3 is CASSPGTGGVFSYNEQYF. The CDR3 DNA reads TGTGCCAGCAGCCCCGGGACAGGGGGGGTCTTCTCCTACAATGAGCAGTACTTC.

This clonotype was counted many times. The V gene is TRBV24-1, the J gene TRBJ2-1, with 7 bases that match TRBD2. CDR1 KGHDR and CDR2 SFDVKD come from the germline V gene. V shed 9 bases and J 13 bases; nucleotides not matched to a gene: 14. The CDR3 runs 13 residues. The CDR3 protein is CATGEGITGTQFF. The CDR3 bases are TGTGCCACCGGGGAGGGAATTACTGGAACTCAGTTCTTC.

V and J are TRBV10-3 and TRBJ1-1; unclear D gene. The germline V gene has CDR1 ENHRY and CDR2 SYGVKD. The CDR3 covers 15 residues. Trimming shortened V by 1 base and J by 5 bases, and 14 bases separated the two germline ends. The CDR3 bases are TGTGCCATCAGTGAGTATGAGGCAGCGGGAACTGAAGCTTTCTTT. It is translated as CAISEYEAAGTEAFF.